A single sample gave rise to the 8 T cell receptor beta chains below, sequenced in a study of spatial heterogeneity in lung cancer. Time point noted: sample taken at primary tumor resection. MiXCR was run by TCRdb on the 5' RACE reads, yielding one entry per CDR3 protein. The sample lists around 6,000 distinct CDR3 sequences, around 1.3% occurring once. Which antigens these TCRs recognize remains unknown. Study observations and caveats: It was found that expanded intratumoral alpha and beta TCR counts tracked tumor mutation counts.

Sample: lung tumor tissue, taken at surgery. The receptors here all came from a male donor with early-stage non-small cell lung cancer.

By proportion, this clonotype is medium-sized. The rearrangement joins TRBV6-1 to TRBJ1-2; D is uncertain. Trimming removed 3 bases from V and 4 bases from J, with 9 bases in between. CDR1 is MNHNS, CDR2 SASEGT, per germline. This CDR3 has 13 amino acids. CDR3 protein: CASSERLLYGYTF. The CDR3 DNA reads TGTGCCAGCAGTGAGAGACTCCTCTATGGCTACACCTTC.

This clonotype appeared a few times. One end of the junction fails to match germline, which may point to a read error. The chain joins TRBV19 to TRBJ2-5; 8 bases line up with TRBD1. Per germline, CDR1 LNHDA and CDR2 SQIVND (reference sequence). This CDR3 has 13 residues. The CDR3 DNA follows: TGTGCCAGTAGTCTAGACAGGGGAGAGACCCAGTACTTC. Translation: CASSLDRGETQYF.

Sample share makes this clonotype medium-sized (0.01 to 0.1%). The chain has TRBV6-1 and TRBJ2-2; D might be TRBD2 (6 bases). The germline V gene has CDR1 MNHNS and CDR2 SASEGT. CDR3 length: 14 residues. V was pared by 11 bases and J by 5 bases, with 18 bases between. The CDR3 nucleotides are TGTGCCGTTGAGAGCGGAGGGTGGACCGGGGAGCTGTTTTTT. It translates to CAVESGGWTGELFF.

This clonotype is judged medium-sized. This chain uses TRBV18 with TRBJ2-1, with D hard to call. V dropped 0 bases and J dropped 7 bases, with 7 bases sitting between them. The V gene's germline CDR1 is KGHSH and CDR2 LQKENI. The CDR3 contains 13 residues. The CDR3 DNA follows: TGTGCCAGCTCACCACCGGTTGGTAATGAGCAGTTCTTC. Translating it yields CASSPPVGNEQFF.

This clonotype is medium-sized (0.01 to 0.1%) within its sample. The chain carries TRBV5-6 and TRBJ1-4, with 7 bases lining up with TRBD1. The V segment lost 3 bases and the J segment 3 bases; nucleotides outside the gene matches: 2. The CDR3 extends over 14 amino acids. Germline V gene lookup returns CDR1 SGHDT and CDR2 YYEEEE. The CDR3 sequence is CASSSGQPNEKLFF. As DNA, the CDR3 is TGTGCCAGCAGCTCGGGACAGCCTAATGAAAAACTGTTTTTT. Supplemented by reference TRBV5-6 and TRBJ1-4, the full variable domain reads DAGVTQSPTHLIKTRGQQVTLRCSPKSGHDTVSWYQQALGQGPQFIFQYYEEEERQRGNFPDRFSGHQFPNYSSELNVNALLLGDSALYLCASSSGQPNEKLFFGSGTQLSVL.

Many counts were recorded for this clonotype. The gene calls are TRBV2 and TRBJ1-2; possibly TRBD1 for D (5 bases). CDR3 length: 14 residues. The germline CDR1 and CDR2 sequences are SNHLY and FYNNEI. Trimming stripped 4 bases from V and 2 bases from J, with 11 bases between. As DNA, the CDR3 is TGTGCCAGCAGTGGTCCAGGGATAAACTATGGCTACACCTTC. This gives the protein CASSGPGINYGYTF.

This clonotype qualifies as medium-sized. This chain links TRBV18 with TRBJ2-5; D assignment may be TRBD1 or TRBD2 (5 bases each). Trimming took off 4 bases at V and 4 bases at J, with 13 bases between the two ends. Germline V gene lookup returns CDR1 KGHSH and CDR2 LQKENI. This CDR3 comprises 14 residues. CDR3 region: CASSRRDGPETQYF. For the CDR3, the DNA is TGTGCCAGCTCACGCCGGGACGGCCCAGAGACCCAGTACTTC.

This clonotype was counted ten times or more. The rearrangement uses TRBV11-2 and TRBJ1-1; TRBD1 is a possible D gene (5 bases). The germline V gene encodes CDR1 SGHAT and CDR2 FQNNGV. This CDR3 is built from 12 residues. V dropped 5 bases and J dropped 10 bases, with 14 bases sitting between them. CDR3 protein: CASSLSEGRAFF. The CDR3 coding sequence is TGTGCCAGCAGCCTATCGGAGGGGAGAGCTTTCTTT.